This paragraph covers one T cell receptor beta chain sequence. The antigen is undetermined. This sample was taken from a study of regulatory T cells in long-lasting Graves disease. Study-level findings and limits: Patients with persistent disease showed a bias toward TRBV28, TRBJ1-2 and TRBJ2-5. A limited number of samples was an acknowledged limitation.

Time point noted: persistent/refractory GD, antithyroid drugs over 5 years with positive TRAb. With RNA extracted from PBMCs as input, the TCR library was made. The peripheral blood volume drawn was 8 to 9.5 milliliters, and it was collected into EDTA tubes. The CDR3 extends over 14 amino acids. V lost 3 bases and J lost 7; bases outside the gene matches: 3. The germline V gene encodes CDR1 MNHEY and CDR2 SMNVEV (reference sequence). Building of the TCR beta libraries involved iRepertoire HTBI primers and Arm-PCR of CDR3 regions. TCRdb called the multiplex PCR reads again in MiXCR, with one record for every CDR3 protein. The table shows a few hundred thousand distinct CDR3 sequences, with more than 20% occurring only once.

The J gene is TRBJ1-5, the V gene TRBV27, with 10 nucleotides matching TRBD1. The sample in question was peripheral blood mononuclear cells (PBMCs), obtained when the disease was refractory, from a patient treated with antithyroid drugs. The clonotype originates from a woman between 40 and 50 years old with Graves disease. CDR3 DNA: TGTGCCAGCAGTTTTGGGACAGGGGTACAGCCCCAGCATTTT. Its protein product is CASSFGTGVQPQHF.